This T cell receptor (beta chain) derives from a study of shared clonotypes between healthy human individuals. At the level of the study: Per donor, CD8 memory used one plate, CD8 naive used two, CD4 memory used three and CD4 naive used three.

Terminally differentiated effector memory CD45RA+ cells were excluded from the naive CD8 cells, which were CD45RO-negative and positively selected for CCR7. Libraries were prepared by immunoSEQ multiplex PCR; TCRdb keeps only in-frame clonotypes and omits some of them. Among about 680,000 clones listed, roughly 94% were seen once. The TCR comes from a young man in good health. The sequencing sample was made of naive CD8+ T cells sorted from blood.

The CDR3 bases are TGTGCCAGCAGTTCGACAGGGGGGGAGTCCGGGGAGCTGTTTTTT. Protein: CASSSTGGESGELFF. The chain couples TRBV27 to TRBJ2-2; TRBD1 aligns across 9 bases. The germline gives CDR1 MNHEY, CDR2 SMNVEV (reference sequence). The V segment lost 4 bases and the J segment 6 bases; nucleotides outside the gene matches: 6. This CDR3 spans 15 amino acids.